Below are 18 T cell receptor beta chains sequenced from a single sample in a study of shared clonotypes between healthy human individuals (dated by TCRdb to 2018 to 2020). Libraries were made using the immunoSEQ multiplex PCR assay. The table comes from immuneACCESS by way of TCRdb, which keeps in-frame sequences with V and J called. Part of the clones is missing from these tables; in studies checked, under half for an unresolved V gene and the rest for unknown reasons. This sample holds about 1 million clones; more than 60% were observed only once. Clones ranked in the top ten supply about 1.5% of the sample. Sequences were obtained from memory CD4+ T cells sorted from blood. Read against the paper, the sample's cell subset or site label means: CD45RA-negative fraction. These receptors came from a man aged 18-30 years in good health.

This clone was seen just once. This chain links TRBV2 with TRBJ1-5; 7 bases fit TRBD1. Germline trimming cut 6 bases from V and 5 bases from J; bases unmatched to any gene: 10. CDR3 length: 15 amino acids. Germline CDR1 is SNHLY and CDR2 is FYNNEI. The CDR3: CASSRETGRDQPQHF. Written as DNA, the CDR3 is TGTGCCAGCAGCCGGGAGACAGGGAGAGATCAGCCCCAGCATTTT.

The CDR3 loop reads CASSPGRAPYEQYF. The CDR3 nucleotides are TGTGCCAGCAGTCCGGGAAGGGCCCCCTACGAGCAGTACTTC. This chain links TRBV6-5 with TRBJ2-7; a possible D gene is TRBD2 (5 bases). Trimming removed 5 bases at V and 2 bases at J, with 13 bases between. Germline V gene sequence: CDR1 MNHEY, CDR2 SVGAGI. The CDR3 sequence is 14 residues long.

The CDR3 nucleotides read TGTGCCAGCAGCTCCTTGCTGGGAGGGGCTGAAGCTTTCTTT. It codes for CASSSLLGGAEAFF. V is TRBV7-8 and J is TRBJ1-1; possibly TRBD1 for D (5 bases). Germline-derived CDR1 and CDR2 are SGHVS and FQNEAQ. The CDR3 runs 14 residues. With 4 bases removed from V and 6 bases from J, the gap between germline ends came to 15 bases.

CDR3 coding DNA: TGTGCCAGTGGGCCGGGACAGGGGAGCGGCTACACCTTC. Protein: CASGPGQGSGYTF. The chain employs TRBV19 and TRBJ1-2, with 10 bases fitting TRBD1. The CDR3 extends over 13 amino acids. V trimming: 8 bases; J trimming: 8 bases; junction bases outside the gene matches: 8. Germline CDR1 LNHDA, CDR2 SQIVND (reference sequence).

The V call is TRBV5-4, the J call TRBJ1-2; TRBD1 matches 8 bases. This CDR3 has 14 residues. Germline values: CDR1 SGHNT, CDR2 YYREEE (reference sequence). With V trimmed by 3 bases and J by 4 bases, 5 bases remained unmatched. The CDR3 nucleotides are TGTGCCAGCAGCTCCCCAGGGGGCGCCTATGGCTACACCTTC. Protein product: CASSSPGGAYGYTF.

This clone was detected ten times or more. The same CDR3 arises from other DNA sequences in this sample as well. The J gene is TRBJ2-2, the V gene TRBV18, with D uncertain. From germline, CDR1 is KGHSH and CDR2 LQKENI. There are 13 residues in the CDR3. Deletions cut 0 bases from V and 6 bases from J, with 5 bases between. CDR3 sequence: CASSPPSAGELFF. The CDR3 region has the DNA TGTGCCAGCTCACCACCCTCGGCCGGGGAGCTGTTTTTT.

In its sample, this clone was seen once. The chain combines TRBV4-1 with TRBJ2-3; 8 bases are a match to TRBD1. CDR3 size: 13 residues. V gave up 4 bases and J gave up 5 bases; unmatched junction bases: 2. Germline loops: CDR1 MGHRA, CDR2 YSYEKL. CDR3 in DNA: TGCGCCAGCAGCCGGACAGGGCTAGATACGCAGTATTTT. It codes for CASSRTGLDTQYF.

The chain couples TRBV10-2 to TRBJ2-3; TRBD1 might be the D (5 bases). This CDR3 has 13 residues. Germline V gives CDR1 WSHSY, CDR2 SAAADI. Trimming took off 6 bases at V and 7 bases at J, with 14 bases between the two ends. CDR3 nucleotides: TGCGCCAGCAGCGACCGACAGAGAAATACGCAGTATTTT. Encoded protein: CASSDRQRNTQYF.

The chain joins TRBV2 to TRBJ1-2; D is undetermined. Between the trimmed V and J ends, which lost 1 base and 1 base, there was a span of 7 bases. Germline V CDR1 and CDR2: SNHLY, FYNNEI. The CDR3 is 14 amino acids. The CDR3 bases are TGTGCCAGCAGTGAAGAGAGGTTTAACTATGGCTACACCTTC. Its protein is CASSEERFNYGYTF.

V usage is TRBV4-3 and J usage is TRBJ2-7; the match to TRBD2 covers 7 bases. Trimming at V came to 8 bases and at J to 2 bases, leaving 9 bases not matched to a gene. The V gene's germline CDR1 is LGHNA and CDR2 YSLEER. The CDR3 totals 14 residues. The CDR3 bases are TGCGCCAGCTCCACCCAGCGGGGACCCTACGAGCAGTACTTC. Translation gives CASSTQRGPYEQYF.

The V call is TRBV19, the J call TRBJ2-7; D not resolved. The CDR3 is 13 residues long. Germline CDR1 LNHDA, CDR2 SQIVND (reference sequence). Between the trimmed V and J ends, which lost 4 bases and 7 bases, there was a span of 14 bases. CDR3 nucleotide sequence: TGTGCCAGTAGTACCCGGGTCCGGCTAGAGCAGTACTTC. Translated, it gives CASSTRVRLEQYF.

The chain joins TRBV18 to TRBJ2-7; perhaps TRBD2 as D (6 bases). V was clipped by 5 bases and J by 6 bases, with 17 bases between them. The CDR3 consists of 14 residues. In germline, CDR1 is KGHSH, CDR2 LQKENI. In DNA form, the CDR3 reads TGTGCCAGCTCAGACCGACTAGTCCTGTCCGAGCAGTACTTC. Translating it yields CASSDRLVLSEQYF. Full variable domain (missing parts from reference TRBV18 and TRBJ2-7): NAGVMQNPRHLVRRRGQEARLRCSPMKGHSHVYWYRQLPEEGLKFMVYLQKENIIDESGMPKERFSAEFPKEGPSILRIQQVVRGDSAAYFCASSDRLVLSEQYFGPGTRLTVT.

The table lists this clone with a count of one. This chain joins TRBV11-3 and TRBJ1-2, with a possible D match to TRBD1 (5 bases). V was cut by 4 bases and J by 7 bases, with 16 bases left in between. Germline CDR1 reads SGHNT; CDR2 reads YENEEA. The CDR3 has 14 residues. CDR3 DNA sequence: TGTGCCAGCAGCTCGAACTGGGGCCGGGGTGGCTACACCTTC. Amino acid sequence: CASSSNWGRGGYTF. Full variable domain (remainder filled in from reference TRBV11-3 and TRBJ1-2): EAGVVQSPRYKIIEKKQPVAFWCNPISGHNTLYWYLQNLGQGPELLIRYENEEAVDDSQLPKDRFSAERLKGVDSTLKIQPAELGDSAVYLCASSSNWGRGGYTFGSGTRLTVV.

This clone was counted only a few times. This chain uses TRBV7-2 with TRBJ2-1; no clear D. Germline V lookup: CDR1 SGHTA, CDR2 FQGNSA. V gave up 1 base and J gave up 7 bases, with 11 bases separating them. This CDR3 comprises 14 residues. The CDR3 spells CASSLVSFDNEQFF. In DNA form, the CDR3 reads TGTGCCAGCAGCTTAGTTTCCTTCGATAATGAGCAGTTCTTC. Filled out from reference TRBV7-2 and TRBJ2-1, the complete variable domain reads GAGVSQSPSNKVTEKGKDVELRCDPISGHTALYWYRQSLGQGLEFLIYFQGNSAPDKSGLPSDRFSAERTGGSVSTLTIQRTQQEDSAVYLCASSLVSFDNEQFFGPGTRLTVL.

The chain couples TRBV2 to TRBJ1-3, with D perhaps matching TRBD1 (5 bases). The CDR3 is made up of 14 amino acids. Germline lookup yields CDR1 SNHLY and CDR2 FYNNEI. Trimming shortened V by 6 bases and J by 2 bases, and 11 bases separated the two germline ends. CDR3 residues: CASRAGVTGNTIYF. The CDR3 coding sequence is TGTGCCAGCAGGGCGGGGGTTACTGGAAACACCATATATTTT.

The chain combines TRBV7-3 with TRBJ2-7; D gene unclear. CDR3 size: 14 residues. V dropped 3 bases and J dropped 3 bases, with 12 bases sitting between them. Germline V gene lookup returns CDR1 SGHTA and CDR2 FQGTGA. The CDR3 sequence is CASSLTSGSYEQYF. The CDR3 coding sequence is TGTGCCAGCAGCTTGACGTCAGGTAGCTACGAGCAGTACTTC.

V is TRBV11-2 and J is TRBJ1-4; D remains unclear. Germline CDR1 reads SGHAT; CDR2 reads FQNNGV. V dropped 1 base and J dropped 3 bases, with 9 bases sitting between them. CDR3 size: 15 residues. Here the CDR3 DNA reads TGTGCCAGCAGCTTAGCTGGAGGGTCTAATGAAAAACTGTTTTTT. This gives the protein CASSLAGGSNEKLFF.

This clone is a singleton in its sample. The chain combines TRBV19 with TRBJ2-6; 10 positions agree with TRBD1. Germline CDR1 and CDR2: LNHDA and SQIVND (reference sequence). V was clipped by 5 bases and J by 1 base; unmatched bases: 11. The CDR3 contains 19 residues. CDR3 loop: CASSRLGTGVVSGANVLTF. In DNA, the CDR3 is TGTGCCAGTAGTCGGCTCGGGACAGGGGTGGTTTCTGGGGCCAACGTCCTGACTTTC.